The 31 T cell receptor beta chains presented below share a single source sample, sequenced in a study of radiation and T cells in renal cell carcinoma. Treatment indicated: treatment-naive control, cytoreductive nephrectomy. Clones were sequenced by immunoSEQ multiplex PCR, and TCRdb holds only the in-frame ones, with some missing. The data show 20,000 to 30,000 clones, 58% seen once. This material consisted of tumor tissue, taken from a patient whose treatment was nephrectomy without radiotherapy. All receptors come from a man aged 35 to 55 with renal cell carcinoma.

The chain uses TRBV5-1 and TRBJ2-2; TRBD1 matches 7 bases. The trim removed 0 bases at V and 0 bases at J, leaving 2 bases unmatched. CDR3 length: 16 residues. CDR1 and CDR2 (germline): SGHRS, YFSETQ. This CDR3 reads CASSLGQGSNTGELFF. The CDR3 bases are TGCGCCAGCAGCTTGGGACAGGGTTCGAACACCGGGGAGCTGTTTTTT. Based on the CDR3 plus reference TRBV5-1 and TRBJ2-2, the full variable domain is KAGVTQTPRYLIKTRGQQVTLSCSPISGHRSVSWYQQTPGQGLQFLFEYFSETQRNKGNFPGRFSGRQFSNSRSEMNVSTLELGDSALYLCASSLGQGSNTGELFFGEGSRLTVL.

In this sample, this clone is medium-sized (0.01 to 0.1%). The chain uses TRBV2 and TRBJ1-2; weak D call: TRBD1 (5 bases). V lost 6 bases and J 8 bases, leaving 10 bases between the germline ends. Germline V CDR1 and CDR2: SNHLY, FYNNEI. The CDR3 length is 11 residues. CDR3 loop: CASRGLDGYTF. CDR3 in DNA: TGTGCCAGCAGGGGACTGGACGGCTACACCTTC.

The J gene is TRBJ2-5, the V gene TRBV6-1; D assignment may be TRBD1 or TRBD2 (5 bases each). V shed 0 bases and J shed 5 bases, with 16 bases lying between them. The CDR3 totals 16 residues. Germline V gives CDR1 MNHNS, CDR2 SASEGT. CDR3 coding DNA: TGTGCCAGCAGTGAAGCGCTGTTCGGGACGGCGGAGACCCAGTACTTC. Translating it yields CASSEALFGTAETQYF.

This clone has a count of ten or more. This chain uses TRBV25-1 with TRBJ1-2, with D hard to call. Germline V gene data show CDR1 as MGHDK and CDR2 as SYGVNS. Trimming left V 2 bases short and J 7 bases short, with 11 bases between. The CDR3 loop spans 13 amino acids. The CDR3 here is CASSEGGVAGYTF. The CDR3 DNA reads as TGTGCCAGCAGTGAAGGTGGGGTGGCTGGCTACACCTTC.

This clone was detected once. In nucleotides, the CDR3 is TGCAGCGTTGAAAGGGACAGAAACACTGAAGCTTTCTTT. Translation gives CSVERDRNTEAFF. V gene TRBV29-1 combines with J gene TRBJ1-1; 7 nucleotides match TRBD1. CDR3 length: 13 residues. Germline V gives CDR1 SQVTM, CDR2 ANQGSEA. Germline trimming cut 2 bases from V and 2 bases from J; bases unmatched to any gene: 2.

The rearrangement uses TRBV14 and TRBJ2-1, with 10 bases matching TRBD2. Germline V gene data show CDR1 as SGHDN and CDR2 as FVKESK. V was pared by 4 bases and J by 3 bases, with 3 bases of the junction left unmatched. The CDR3 totals 15 residues. DNA for the CDR3: TGTGCCAGCAGCCTACTAGCGGGGAACTACAATGAGCAGTTCTTC. This encodes CASSLLAGNYNEQFF.

This sequence joins TRBV4-2 and TRBJ2-2; no clear D. The CDR3 runs 15 residues. Trimming stripped 1 base from V and 1 base from J, with 7 bases between. The V gene's germline CDR1 is LGHNA and CDR2 YNFKEQ. CDR3: CASSQGELNTGELFF. CDR3 nucleotide sequence: TGTGCCAGCAGCCAAGGAGAGTTGAACACCGGGGAGCTGTTTTTT.

This chain links TRBV6-6 with TRBJ2-1; D is tentatively TRBD1 or TRBD2 (5 bases each). V gave up 3 bases and J gave up 6 bases, with 15 bases separating them. This CDR3 is built from 15 residues. Germline values: CDR1 MNHNY, CDR2 SVGAGI (reference sequence). The chain's CDR3 is CASSYGRSGGNEQFF. The CDR3 DNA follows: TGTGCCAGCAGTTATGGTCGTTCTGGGGGCAATGAGCAGTTCTTC.

Worth noting for this clone: This sample includes further DNA sequences coding for the same CDR3. CDR3 DNA: TGCGCCAGCGGACAGAACACTGAAGCTTTCTTT. It encodes CASGQNTEAFF. This sequence joins TRBV10-2 and TRBJ1-1; the D gene is possibly TRBD1 (5 bases). Trimming removed 8 bases from V and 1 base from J, with 5 bases in between. Looked up from germline, CDR1 is WSHSY and CDR2 is SAAADI. The CDR3 length is 11 residues.

The rearrangement joins TRBV5-6 to TRBJ1-6, with D perhaps TRBD1 (5 bases). The CDR3 has 14 amino acids. Trimming stripped 0 bases from V and 10 bases from J, with 11 bases between. Germline V gives CDR1 SGHDT, CDR2 YYEEEE. The CDR3 bases are TGTGCCAGCAGCTTGGCTACAGGACCCTCACCCCTCCACTTT. Translation gives CASSLATGPSPLHF.

This clone was recorded a few times. The rearrangement joins TRBV4-1 to TRBJ2-3; maybe TRBD2 (5 bases). The CDR3 length is 15 residues. CDR1 is MGHRA, CDR2 YSYEKL, per germline. With 0 bases removed from V and 3 bases from J, the gap between germline ends came to 10 bases. In DNA, the CDR3 is TGCGCCAGCAGCCAAGATATGGTAGCGACAGATACGCAGTATTTT. Protein sequence: CASSQDMVATDTQYF.

This chain links TRBV6-5 with TRBJ1-3; no clear D gene. This CDR3 region has 16 residues. CDR1 MNHEY and CDR2 SVGAGI come from the germline V gene. V shed 0 bases and J shed 0 bases, with 9 bases lying between them. The DNA of the CDR3 is TGTGCCAGCAGTTACTCGACTCCTAGCTCTGGAAACACCATATATTTT. Translation: CASSYSTPSSGNTIYF.

This clone was seen a single time. J is TRBJ1-5 and V is TRBV15; no firm D call. V was clipped by 0 bases and J by 1 base, with 10 bases between them. CDR3 length: 16 amino acids. The germline CDR1 and CDR2 sequences are LNHNV and YYDKDF (reference sequence). CDR3 sequence: CATSRDRPGSNQPQHF. The CDR3 nucleotides read TGTGCCACCAGCAGAGATCGTCCAGGCAGCAATCAGCCCCAGCATTTT. Full variable domain (outside the CDR3, taken from reference TRBV15 and TRBJ1-5): DAMVIQNPRYQVTQFGKPVTLSCSQTLNHNVMYWYQQKSSQAPKLLFHYYDKDFNNEADTPDNFQSRRPNTSFCFLDIRSPGLGDTAMYLCATSRDRPGSNQPQHFGDGTRLSIL.

The DNA of the CDR3 is TGTGCCAGCAGTCTAAGGGGGGCGGAGAACGAGCAGTACTTC. Amino acid sequence: CASSLRGAENEQYF. The V call is TRBV2, the J call TRBJ2-7, with D perhaps assigned TRBD1 or TRBD2 (6 bases each). Looked up from germline, CDR1 is SNHLY and CDR2 is FYNNEI. The CDR3 contains 14 residues. V lost 5 bases and J lost 5, with 16 bases in between.

The chain recombines TRBV6-5 with TRBJ2-2; 10 nucleotides match TRBD1. Germline trimming cut 6 bases from V and 9 bases from J; bases unmatched to any gene: 7. The germline V gene encodes CDR1 MNHEY and CDR2 SVGAGI. The CDR3 runs 14 residues. Here the CDR3 reads CASRHRDRGRELFF. DNA of the CDR3: TGTGCCAGCAGGCACCGGGACAGGGGCCGGGAGCTGTTTTTT.

For the CDR3, the DNA is TGTGCCAGCAGTTTAAGAGCGGGAGGCCTCAGTGAGCAGTTCTTC. Protein product: CASSLRAGGLSEQFF. This sequence joins TRBV27 and TRBJ2-1; TRBD2 agrees at 9 bases. Germline V lookup: CDR1 MNHEY, CDR2 SMNVEV (reference sequence). The CDR3 totals 15 residues. Losses at the gene ends were 2 bases for V and 9 bases for J; bases not matched to a gene: 8.

This sequence joins TRBV6-5 and TRBJ1-2; D is ambiguous. V was shortened by 6 bases and J by 4 bases, with 12 bases between the two germline ends. Germline V gives CDR1 MNHEY, CDR2 SVGAGI. There are 13 residues in the CDR3. Here the CDR3 reads CASSPSPFYGYTF. CDR3 in DNA: TGTGCCAGCAGCCCCTCCCCTTTCTATGGCTACACCTTC.

The chain couples TRBV18 to TRBJ1-2; TRBD1 is a possible D gene (6 bases). V was clipped by 4 bases and J by 2 bases, with 11 bases between them. The germline V gene has CDR1 KGHSH and CDR2 LQKENI. CDR3 length equals 14 residues. CDR3 region: CASSLGAGNYGYTF. The CDR3 DNA reads as TGTGCCAGCTCACTGGGGGCCGGGAACTATGGCTACACCTTC.

This clone was seen just once. V gene TRBV10-3 combines with J gene TRBJ1-2, with a possible D match to TRBD1 (6 bases). The CDR3 length is 13 residues. V was cut by 4 bases and J by 4 bases, with 10 bases left in between. Per the germline V gene, CDR1 is ENHRY and CDR2 is SYGVKD. This CDR3 reads CAISAGVRYGYTF. CDR3 sequence (DNA): TGTGCCATCAGTGCAGGGGTCCGCTATGGCTACACCTTC.

The chain links TRBV5-1 to TRBJ2-1, with D perhaps assigned TRBD1 or TRBD2 (5 bases each). The CDR3 runs to 15 residues. Germline V lookup: CDR1 SGHRS, CDR2 YFSETQ. Trimming cost V 4 bases and J 12 bases, with 23 bases left between them. CDR3 loop: CASSPGAGLHGGQFF. CDR3 nucleotides: TGCGCCAGCAGCCCGGGTGCAGGACTTCATGGGGGGCAGTTCTTC.

The chain is built from TRBV2 and TRBJ1-6; D ambiguous. Trimming took off 8 bases at V and 10 bases at J, with 15 bases between the two ends. Germline CDR1 reads SNHLY; CDR2 reads FYNNEI. CDR3 length: 13 amino acids. The CDR3 loop is CASRGSLSSPLHF. The CDR3 DNA reads TGTGCCAGCCGCGGCAGTCTCAGCTCACCCCTCCACTTT.

The V call is TRBV6-1, the J call TRBJ2-1; a possible D gene is TRBD2 (6 bases). V was shortened by 4 bases and J by 2 bases, with 12 bases between the two germline ends. This CDR3 has 15 amino acids. The germline V gene encodes CDR1 MNHNS and CDR2 SASEGT. The CDR3 sequence is CASSGGTPPYNEQFF. The CDR3 nucleotides read TGTGCCAGCAGTGGCGGGACTCCTCCCTACAATGAGCAGTTCTTC.

The chain links TRBV4-3 to TRBJ1-5; D is ambiguous. CDR1 is LGHNA, CDR2 YSLEER, per germline. The V end was cut by 0 bases, the J end by 9 bases, with 9 bases between. The CDR3 has 13 amino acids. In nucleotides, the CDR3 is TGCGCCAGCAGCCAAGATAGGGAGCGGCCCCAGCATTTT. This encodes CASSQDRERPQHF.

This clone was counted many times. This chain links TRBV7-2 with TRBJ1-2; D is undetermined. The CDR3 loop spans 9 amino acids. The V and J ends lost 8 bases and 11 bases respectively, with 9 bases between them. CDR1 SGHTA and CDR2 FQGNSA come from the germline V gene. CDR3 nucleotide sequence: TGTGCCAGCGGAGCCCGGTACACCTTC. It specifies CASGARYTF.

This clone was counted between two and nine times. The chain links TRBV19 to TRBJ1-2; a weak D match, TRBD1 (6 bases). The CDR3 runs to 13 residues. Germline-derived CDR1 and CDR2 are LNHDA and SQIVND (reference sequence). Trimming removed 4 bases at V and 2 bases at J, with 8 bases between. In DNA form, the CDR3 reads TGTGCCAGTAGTAGGGGACAAAACTATGGCTACACCTTC. Protein product: CASSRGQNYGYTF.

The V and J genes are TRBV27 and TRBJ1-5, with D hard to call. Germline-derived CDR1 and CDR2 are MNHEY and SMNVEV (reference sequence). CDR3 length: 15 amino acids. V lost 6 bases and J lost 2, with 14 bases in between. The CDR3 DNA reads as TGTGCCAGCAGCCTAAGTTCCTCCGGCAATCAGCCCCAGCATTTT. It codes for CASSLSSSGNQPQHF.

This clone has more than one count but fewer than ten. J is TRBJ1-1 and V is TRBV19, with unresolved D. CDR3 length equals 14 residues. Trimming shortened V by 1 base and J by 0 bases, and 6 bases separated the two germline ends. Germline V gene sequence: CDR1 LNHDA, CDR2 SQIVND (reference sequence). The CDR3 DNA sequence: TGTGCCAGTAGTATAGGGGAGATGAACACTGAAGCTTTCTTT. Translating gives CASSIGEMNTEAFF.

The chain couples TRBV7-9 to TRBJ1-1, with TRBD1 matching 8 bases. The CDR3 length is 14 residues. J lost 5 bases, V lost 2 bases, and 4 bases had no gene match. Germline assignment: CDR1 SEHNR and CDR2 FQNEAQ (reference sequence). The CDR3 region is CASSLQGASTEAFF. CDR3 coding DNA: TGTGCCAGCAGCTTACAGGGGGCCAGTACTGAAGCTTTCTTT.

This chain links TRBV2 with TRBJ1-3; a weak D match, TRBD1 (5 bases). Germline CDR1 is SNHLY and CDR2 is FYNNEI. The CDR3 is 15 residues long. Trimming cost V 2 bases and J 4 bases, with 12 bases left between them. The CDR3 reads CASSEQGGLGNTIYF. CDR3 bases: TGTGCCAGCAGTGAACAGGGTGGCTTGGGAAACACCATATATTTT. Full variable domain (missing parts from reference TRBV2 and TRBJ1-3): EPEVTQTPSHQVTQMGQEVILRCVPISNHLYFYWYRQILGQKVEFLVSFYNNEISEKSEIFDDQFSVERPDGSNFTLKIRSTKLEDSAMYFCASSEQGGLGNTIYFGEGSWLTVV.

The chain carries TRBV5-4 and TRBJ2-1; TRBD2 is a possible D gene (5 bases). Trimming removed 2 bases at V and 0 bases at J, with 12 bases between. Germline V gene sequence: CDR1 SGHNT, CDR2 YYREEE (reference sequence). This CDR3 spans 16 amino acids. Here the CDR3 reads CASSFAPTTSYNEQFF. The CDR3 DNA is TGTGCCAGCAGCTTCGCCCCGACTACCTCCTACAATGAGCAGTTCTTC.

This clone came up a few times. The chain joins TRBV5-4 to TRBJ1-2; 9 bases match TRBD1. The CDR3 is made up of 13 amino acids. The V gene end was trimmed by 4 bases and the J gene end by 8 bases; junction bases not matched to a gene: 6. Germline values: CDR1 SGHNT, CDR2 YYREEE (reference sequence). The CDR3 region is CASSQGQGGGYTF. The CDR3 nucleotides are TGTGCCAGCAGCCAGGGACAGGGCGGAGGCTACACCTTC.